The next 9 T cell receptor beta chains were all read from a single sample in a study of shared clonotypes between healthy human individuals. Only in-frame clones appear in the TCRdb table, and some are missing; sequencing was by immunoSEQ multiplex PCR. The table has about 1.5 million clones, over 95% seen once. The specimen sequenced was naive CD4+ T cells sorted from blood. Specified subset: CD45RA+ positively selected. Receptor source: a man aged 25-45 years in good health.

The chain is built from TRBV2 and TRBJ1-2; D is unclear. CDR3 length equals 14 residues. Germline V lookup: CDR1 SNHLY, CDR2 FYNNEI. The V gene lost 3 bases and the J gene lost 2 bases, with 10 bases spanning the gap. The CDR3 region is CASSDSQRNYGYTF. CDR3 nucleotides: TGTGCCAGCAGTGATTCACAGAGGAACTATGGCTACACCTTC. The full variable domain, its missing parts supplied by reference TRBV2 and TRBJ1-2, is EPEVTQTPSHQVTQMGQEVILRCVPISNHLYFYWYRQILGQKVEFLVSFYNNEISEKSEIFDDQFSVERPDGSNFTLKIRSTKLEDSAMYFCASSDSQRNYGYTFGSGTRLTVV.

As to this clone: Other DNA sequences in the same sample also yield this CDR3. The CDR3 DNA follows: TGCGCCAGCAGCTTGGCACCTAGCGGGAACCAAGAGACCCAGTACTTC. The encoded protein is CASSLAPSGNQETQYF. V usage is TRBV5-1 and J usage is TRBJ2-5, with 9 bases that match TRBD2. Germline loops: CDR1 SGHRS, CDR2 YFSETQ. This CDR3 is built from 16 residues. V lost 0 bases to trimming and J lost 0 bases; unmatched junction nucleotides: 3.

The rearrangement joins TRBV10-3 to TRBJ2-1; 10 positions agree with TRBD2. Germline CDR1 and CDR2: ENHRY and SYGVKD. With V trimmed by 9 bases and J by 5 bases, 4 bases remained unmatched. The CDR3 covers 13 residues. The chain's CDR3 is CAIKREGNNEQFF. In DNA form, the CDR3 reads TGTGCCATTAAGCGGGAGGGTAACAATGAGCAGTTCTTC.

This clone was seen once. Other DNA sequences in this sample translate to the same CDR3. This chain joins TRBV28 and TRBJ2-7; 9 bases map to TRBD2. The junction had 0 bases not matched to a gene; V was cut back by 3 bases and J by 0 bases. The CDR3 runs to 14 residues. The germline V gene encodes CDR1 MDHEN and CDR2 SYDVKM. CDR3 DNA sequence: TGTGCCAGCAGTTTGACTAGCGGCTCCTACGAGCAGTACTTC. This codes for CASSLTSGSYEQYF.

This chain joins TRBV5-1 and TRBJ1-1, with D perhaps TRBD1 (6 bases). The V end was cut by 4 bases, the J end by 0 bases, with 10 bases between. CDR3 length: 14 residues. The germline V gene encodes CDR1 SGHRS and CDR2 YFSETQ. In nucleotides, the CDR3 is TGCGCCAGCAGCCAGGACAGAGTGAACACTGAAGCTTTCTTT. This codes for CASSQDRVNTEAFF.

V gene TRBV19 combines with J gene TRBJ2-1; D is unresolved. Looked up from germline, CDR1 is LNHDA and CDR2 is SQIVND (reference sequence). Trimming shortened V by 8 bases and J by 4 bases, and 12 bases separated the two germline ends. This CDR3 is built from 13 residues. DNA of the CDR3: TGTGCCAGTGGGAAAGTACAATACAATGAGCAGTTCTTC. Translation gives CASGKVQYNEQFF.

The chain links TRBV13 to TRBJ2-7, with a weak D call TRBD1 (6 bases). V was cut by 5 bases and J by 3 bases, with 11 bases left in between. The germline V gene has CDR1 PRHDT and CDR2 FYEKMQ (reference sequence). The CDR3 is 13 amino acids. CDR3: CASSGRDNYEQYF. The CDR3 nucleotides are TGTGCCAGCAGCGGACGGGACAACTACGAGCAGTACTTC.

The chain has TRBV15 and TRBJ1-1; the D is unclear. The CDR3 is 13 residues long. CDR1 LNHNV and CDR2 YYDKDF come from the germline V gene (reference sequence). The V and J ends lost 5 bases and 4 bases respectively, with 11 bases between them. CDR3 in DNA: TGTGCCACCAGCCACGACCCTACCACTGAAGCTTTCTTT. As protein: CATSHDPTTEAFF.

The chain couples TRBV18 to TRBJ2-7; D uncertain. Per germline, CDR1 KGHSH and CDR2 LQKENI. The length of the CDR3 is 13 residues. The germline V and J ends were trimmed by 4 bases and 2 bases, with 9 bases remaining between them. The DNA of the CDR3 is TGTGCCAGCTCACAGAGCACAGCCTACGAGCAGTACTTC. It translates to CASSQSTAYEQYF. Filled out from reference TRBV18 and TRBJ2-7, the complete variable domain reads NAGVMQNPRHLVRRRGQEARLRCSPMKGHSHVYWYRQLPEEGLKFMVYLQKENIIDESGMPKERFSAEFPKEGPSILRIQQVVRGDSAAYFCASSQSTAYEQYFGPGTRLTVT.